This is a list of T cell receptor beta chains from one sample in a study of blood T cell repertoires in COVID-19. TCRdb's table, derived via immunoSEQ multiplex PCR, lists solely in-frame clones and lacks some. The data hold about 280,000 clones, with about 90% observed a single time. The sample was PBMCs or T cells enriched from blood (not recorded which). These receptors were taken from a woman in her twenties or thirties with acute COVID-19. Both conserved end residues are part of each CDR3. Each record gives: J gene, V gene, D gene, clone size, CDR3 protein, CDR3 DNA. A D gene is named only where the DNA matches it firmly. Part of the rows lack a size; the others show once, few, many or a class for expanded clones.

TRBJ2-1 TRBV6-5 . . CASSYRLEGVLNQQFF TGTGCCAGCAGTTACCGACTAGAAGGGGTTCTTAATCAGCAGTTCTTC
TRBJ2-3 TRBV7-2 . . CASSPPDNLPDTQYF TGTGCCAGCAGCCCCCCCGACAACCTTCCAGATACGCAGTATTTT
TRBJ1-1 TRBV25-1 TRBD1 . CASSRQGATEAFF TGTGCCAGCAGCCGACAGGGGGCGACTGAAGCTTTCTTT
TRBJ1-5 TRBV4-1 . . CASSLTGSNQPQHF TGCGCCAGCAGCCTAACAGGAAGCAATCAGCCCCAGCATTTT
TRBJ2-1 TRBV19 TRBD1 . CASSSPRDRSPYNEQFF TGTGCCAGTAGTAGTCCCCGGGACAGGAGCCCCTACAATGAGCAGTTCTTC
TRBJ2-3 TRBV2 TRBD2 . CASKPSGSPNTQYF TGTGCCAGCAAGCCTAGCGGGAGTCCAAATACGCAGTATTTT
TRBJ2-7 TRBV27 . . CASMNQGSYEQYF TGTGCCAGCATGAACCAGGGGTCCTACGAGCAGTACTTC
TRBJ2-7 TRBV5-5 TRBD1 . CASSPGQSTYEQYF TGTGCCAGCAGCCCGGGACAGTCCACCTACGAGCAGTACTTC
TRBJ2-1 TRBV28 TRBD2 . CASGSGTDAYNEQFF TGTGCCAGCGGTAGCGGGACCGACGCCTACAATGAGCAGTTCTTC
TRBJ2-2 TRBV4-3 . once CASSQVTVFSITGELFF TGCGCCAGCAGCCAAGTCACGGTCTTTTCTATCACCGGGGAGCTGTTTTTT
TRBJ2-2 TRBV29-1 . . CSVGGVGTGELFF TGCAGCGTTGGGGGGGTTGGAACCGGGGAGCTGTTTTTT
TRBJ2-7 TRBV15 TRBD2 . CATSREGLAGGPGYEQYF TGTGCCACCAGCAGAGAAGGACTAGCGGGAGGCCCCGGGTACGAGCAGTACTTC
TRBJ2-1 TRBV4-2 . . CASSQDASMRDEQFF TGTGCCAGCAGCCAAGATGCTAGCATGCGAGATGAGCAGTTCTTC
TRBJ2-7 TRBV9 . . CASSVGRDYEQYF TGTGCCAGCAGCGTAGGGAGGGATTACGAGCAGTACTTC
TRBJ2-7 TRBV7-8 TRBD2 once CASSLGLAVSYEQYF TGTGCCAGCAGCTTAGGACTAGCGGTCTCCTACGAGCAGTACTTC
TRBJ1-5 TRBV28 . . CASSFPEAGAGYNQPQHF TGTGCCAGCAGTTTCCCGGAAGCGGGAGCAGGGTACAATCAGCCCCAGCATTTT
TRBJ2-2 TRBV7-3 . few CASKEAGPGELFF TGTGCCAGCAAGGAGGCGGGACCCGGGGAGCTGTTTTTT
TRBJ1-5 TRBV19 TRBD1 . CASTQGARQPQHF TGTGCCAGTACACAGGGGGCCAGACAGCCCCAGCATTTT
TRBJ1-2 TRBV27 . . CASRPGQHYGYTF TGTGCCAGCCGGCCGGGACAACACTATGGCTACACCTTC
TRBJ1-2 TRBV4-2 . . CASSQDQGRNYGYTF TGTGCCAGCAGCCAAGATCAGGGCCGAAACTATGGCTACACCTTC
TRBJ2-7 TRBV27 . . CASSPGRGKPYEQYF TGTGCCAGCAGTCCAGGGAGGGGGAAGCCCTACGAGCAGTACTTC
TRBJ2-1 TRBV19 . . CASNDRIGAAGEQFF TGTGCCAGTAACGATAGGATTGGGGCCGCAGGTGAGCAGTTCTTC
TRBJ1-1 TRBV6-5 . . CASSYSRGSTEAFF TGTGCCAGCAGTTACTCGCGGGGGTCCACTGAAGCTTTCTTT